The 29 T cell receptor beta chains given below trace back to one sample, sequenced in a study of T-cell reconstitution after alpha-beta-depleted transplantation in children. For TCRbeta, the library was prepared with unique molecular identifiers. TCRdb processed the PCR reads anew with MiXCR; each CDR3 protein has one entry. The sample comprises 750,000 to 950,000 distinct CDR3 sequences, approximately 15% of which are singletons, and just under 5% rests with the top ten. Sequencing was performed on PBMCs, mostly from graft donor cells, taken 360 days after TCRalphabeta/CD19-depleted stem cell transplant. The receptors were sampled from a male patient under 18 who had a stem cell transplant for acute lymphoblastic leukemia, so the T cells may come from the graft donor.

In its sample, this clonotype was seen a few times. The gene calls are TRBV7-7 and TRBJ2-1; 7 positions match TRBD2. V shed 0 bases, J shed 8 bases, and the junction held 4 bases outside the gene matches. This CDR3 region has 14 residues. Germline assignment: CDR1 SSHAT and CDR2 FNYEAQ (reference sequence). This CDR3 reads CASSLAPGGDEQFF. As DNA, the CDR3 is TGTGCCAGCAGCTTAGCCCCGGGAGGCGATGAGCAGTTCTTC.

A single count supports this clonotype. The V call is TRBV5-1, the J call TRBJ2-3, with 13 bases lining up with TRBD2. Germline CDR1 SGHRS, CDR2 YFSETQ. V dropped 3 bases and J dropped 6; count of bases not matched to a gene: 10. CDR3 length: 17 residues. CDR3 sequence (DNA): TGCGCCAGCAGCTCTGTTCGGACTAGCGGGAGCGACGATACGCAGTATTTT. Protein sequence: CASSSVRTSGSDDTQYF.

This clonotype was detected many times. This chain links TRBV5-1 with TRBJ2-1; the D gene is possibly TRBD2 (5 bases). This CDR3 is 13 amino acids long. The V and J ends lost 4 bases and 7 bases respectively, with 12 bases between them. CDR1 and CDR2 (germline): SGHRS, YFSETQ. CDR3 sequence (DNA): TGCGCCAGCAGCCCCGAGGGCCATAATGAGCAGTTCTTC. This encodes CASSPEGHNEQFF.

The V call is TRBV3-1, the J call TRBJ2-5, with 10 bases fitting TRBD2. The ends lost 0 bases at V and 5 bases at J; junction bases unmatched: 15. The CDR3 extends over 19 amino acids. Per the germline V gene, CDR1 is LGHDT and CDR2 is YNNKEL (reference sequence). Here the CDR3 reads CASSQEGSGRPPPEETQYF. CDR3 bases: TGTGCCAGCAGCCAAGAAGGTAGCGGGAGGCCCCCGCCTGAGGAGACCCAGTACTTC.

The V gene is TRBV20-1, the J gene TRBJ2-1, with a possible D match to TRBD2 (5 bases). CDR3 length: 17 residues. The V gene's germline CDR1 is DFQATT and CDR2 SNEGSKA (reference sequence). With 2 bases removed from V and 0 bases from J, the gap between germline ends came to 17 bases. The CDR3 is CSARLVRAPRSYNEQFF. Here the CDR3 DNA reads TGCAGTGCTAGACTAGTGCGGGCCCCCCGCTCCTACAATGAGCAGTTCTTC.

This clonotype came up many times. The genes are TRBV5-1 and TRBJ1-4, with unresolved D. Trimming removed 0 bases from V and 6 bases from J, with 9 bases in between. The CDR3 sequence is 14 residues long. Germline V gene lookup returns CDR1 SGHRS and CDR2 YFSETQ. In DNA form, the CDR3 reads TGCGCCAGCAGCTTGGCCGGACTTGATGAAAAACTGTTTTTT. It is translated as CASSLAGLDEKLFF.

This clonotype has more than one count but fewer than ten. The chain couples TRBV12-3 or TRBV12-4 to TRBJ2-2, with 10 bases matching TRBD1. CDR3 length: 15 residues. Trimming took 2 bases from V and 4 from J; bases not matched to a gene: 1. The CDR3 sequence is CASSLRDRGTGELFF. The CDR3 DNA is TGTGCCAGCAGTTTAAGGGACAGGGGCACCGGGGAGCTGTTTTTT.

A few counts support this clonotype. The chain links TRBV5-1 to TRBJ2-5; 11 bases line up with TRBD2. CDR1 is SGHRS and CDR2 is YFSETQ in the germline V gene. Trimming removed 0 bases from V and 3 bases from J; junction bases left unmatched: 4. The CDR3 runs to 16 residues. CDR3: CASSLGTSGRKETQYF. CDR3 nucleotides: TGCGCCAGCAGCTTGGGAACTAGCGGGAGAAAAGAGACCCAGTACTTC.

The V call is TRBV9, the J call TRBJ2-1, with D hard to call. V was cut by 3 bases and J by 6 bases, with 10 bases left in between. CDR1 and CDR2 (germline): SGDLS, YYNGEE. This CDR3 region has 13 residues. In nucleotides, the CDR3 is TGTGCCAGCAGCGGTCCTGTGGGCAATGAGCAGTTCTTC. Protein: CASSGPVGNEQFF. Combining the CDR3 with reference TRBV9 and TRBJ2-1 gives the whole variable domain DSGVTQTPKHLITATGQRVTLRCSPRSGDLSVYWYQQSLDQGLQFLIQYYNGEERAKGNILERFSAQQFPDLHSELNLSSLELGDSALYFCASSGPVGNEQFFGPGTRLTVL.

This clonotype was seen only a few times. J is TRBJ2-3 and V is TRBV7-3; 12 bases are a match to TRBD2. The V and J ends lost 5 bases and 7 bases, in that order; junction bases with no gene match: 13. CDR1 is SGHTA, CDR2 FQGTGA, per germline. This CDR3 contains 17 residues. The CDR3 nucleotides read TGTGCCAGCAGCCTACTCAGACTAGCGGGAGAGAGGCATACGCAGTATTTT. The encoded protein is CASSLLRLAGERHTQYF.

The chain combines TRBV5-1 with TRBJ2-1; 14 nucleotides agree with TRBD2. J lost 5 bases, V lost 5 bases, and 12 bases had no gene match. CDR1 SGHRS and CDR2 YFSETQ come from the germline V gene. The CDR3 spans 18 residues. The CDR3 loop is CASSKGLAGDWTNNEQFF. CDR3 DNA: TGCGCCAGCAGTAAGGGACTAGCGGGAGATTGGACTAACAATGAGCAGTTCTTC.

V gene TRBV7-8 combines with J gene TRBJ2-5; 10 bases are a match to TRBD1. From germline, CDR1 is SGHVS and CDR2 FQNEAQ. CDR3 length: 16 amino acids. The trim removed 5 bases at V and 5 bases at J, leaving 11 bases unmatched. The CDR3 DNA reads as TGTGCCAGCAGCCTGTACCGGACAGGGGGTAGGGAGACCCAGTACTTC. Protein product: CASSLYRTGGRETQYF.

This clonotype was detected many times. V gene TRBV5-1 combines with J gene TRBJ2-7; 11 bases are shared with TRBD1. V gave up 4 bases and J gave up 2 bases; unmatched junction bases: 11. This CDR3 is 17 amino acids long. The germline V gene has CDR1 SGHRS and CDR2 YFSETQ. The CDR3 sequence is CASSLPDRGLRTYEQYF. CDR3 sequence (DNA): TGCGCCAGCAGCCTACCGGACAGGGGGCTCCGAACCTACGAGCAGTACTTC.

The sample holds a few counts of this clonotype. The V and J genes are TRBV5-1 and TRBJ1-3; 10 bases match TRBD1. The CDR3 is 19 residues long. V lost 1 base and J lost 0; bases outside the gene matches: 10. Germline V gene data show CDR1 as SGHRS and CDR2 as YFSETQ. In DNA form, the CDR3 reads TGCGCCAGCAGCTTGCGGGACAGGGGTTGGAGCAGCTCTGGAAACACCATATATTTT. This gives the protein CASSLRDRGWSSSGNTIYF.

This rearrangement joins TRBV27 to TRBJ2-7; 9 positions match TRBD2. V lost 3 bases to trimming and J lost 4 bases; unmatched junction nucleotides: 7. CDR1 and CDR2 from the germline V gene are MNHEY and SMNVEV (reference sequence). The CDR3 is 15 residues long. CDR3 loop: CASSFLGTSLYEQYF. As DNA, the CDR3 is TGTGCCAGCAGTTTCCTTGGGACTAGCCTGTACGAGCAGTACTTC.

In its sample, this clonotype was seen a few times. The V and J genes are TRBV15 and TRBJ1-1; maybe TRBD1 (6 bases). The length of the CDR3 is 18 residues. V was cut by 3 bases and J by 1 base, with 21 bases left in between. Looked up from germline, CDR1 is LNHNV and CDR2 is YYDKDF (reference sequence). CDR3 coding DNA: TGTGCCACCAGCAGTAAGGTCTGGGGGGCTCTAGGGAACACTGAAGCTTTCTTT. Amino acid sequence: CATSSKVWGALGNTEAFF.

This clonotype came up a few times. The J gene is TRBJ2-7, the V gene TRBV5-1, with 9 positions matching TRBD2. Germline loops: CDR1 SGHRS, CDR2 YFSETQ. Trimming at V came to 0 bases and at J to 7 bases, leaving 8 bases not matched to a gene. The length of the CDR3 is 15 residues. DNA for the CDR3: TGCGCCAGCAGCTTGGTAACTAGCGGGCCAAGGGAGCAGTACTTC. Translating it yields CASSLVTSGPREQYF.

This clonotype was observed a handful of times. The V and J genes are TRBV12-3 or TRBV12-4 and TRBJ2-2; D may be TRBD2 (6 bases). This CDR3 spans 15 amino acids. Trimming stripped 3 bases from V and 7 bases from J, with 15 bases between. CDR3 nucleotides: TGTGCCAGCAGTTTCGGGGGTATCCGTGGCGGGGAGCTGTTTTTT. Protein product: CASSFGGIRGGELFF.

The gene calls are TRBV5-6 and TRBJ2-7; no reliable D call. There are 13 residues in the CDR3. CDR1 and CDR2 (germline): SGHDT, YYEEEE. The V and J ends lost 1 base and 3 bases respectively, with 8 bases between them. The CDR3 here is CASSLYNFYEQYF. CDR3 coding DNA: TGTGCCAGCAGCTTGTACAATTTCTACGAGCAGTACTTC.

The rearrangement links TRBV20-1 to TRBJ1-5; no reliable D call. The germline V gene has CDR1 DFQATT and CDR2 SNEGSKA (reference sequence). The CDR3 totals 15 residues. Trimming cost V 0 bases and J 0 bases, with 9 bases left between them. The CDR3 DNA follows: TGCAGTGCTAGAGACCGAAGTCATAGCAATCAGCCCCAGCATTTT. It specifies CSARDRSHSNQPQHF.

This chain connects TRBV12-3 or TRBV12-4 to TRBJ2-7; TRBD1 matches at 9 bases. The CDR3 is made up of 15 amino acids. V dropped 6 bases and J dropped 5; count of bases not matched to a gene: 11. The DNA of the CDR3 is TGTGCCAGCAGCCCTGCCGGGACAGGGATGAACGAGCAGTACTTC. This gives the protein CASSPAGTGMNEQYF.

This clonotype has a handful of counts. The chain employs TRBV5-1 and TRBJ1-5; D not resolved. In germline, CDR1 is SGHRS, CDR2 YFSETQ. This CDR3 is 15 amino acids long. Trimming cost V 0 bases and J 3 bases, with 10 bases left between them. The CDR3 sequence is CASSLVSGSNQPQHF. For the CDR3, the DNA is TGCGCCAGCAGCTTGGTGTCCGGGTCCAATCAGCCCCAGCATTTT. The whole variable domain, remainder taken from reference TRBV5-1 and TRBJ1-5, is KAGVTQTPRYLIKTRGQQVTLSCSPISGHRSVSWYQQTPGQGLQFLFEYFSETQRNKGNFPGRFSGRQFSNSRSEMNVSTLELGDSALYLCASSLVSGSNQPQHFGDGTRLSIL.

This clonotype has just a few counts. The chain recombines TRBV12-3 or TRBV12-4 with TRBJ2-5; tentative D call: TRBD1 (7 bases). With 6 bases removed from V and 7 bases from J, the gap between germline ends came to 21 bases. The CDR3 covers 15 residues. Here the CDR3 reads CASSSREKGGGTQYF. The CDR3 nucleotides are TGTGCCAGCAGCTCCCGGGAGAAAGGGGGCGGGACCCAGTACTTC.

CDR3 sequence: CASSSNWRGWDEQYF. CDR3 nucleotides: TGTGCCAGCAGCTCAAACTGGAGGGGATGGGACGAGCAGTACTTC. This sequence joins TRBV5-4 and TRBJ2-7; D possibly corresponds to TRBD2 (6 bases). Trimming cost V 3 bases and J 5 bases, with 18 bases left between them. The CDR3 is 15 amino acids. CDR1 and CDR2 from the germline V gene are SGHNT and YYREEE (reference sequence).

This clonotype was observed a few times. This chain uses TRBV6-2 or TRBV6-3 with TRBJ2-3; D is uncertain. Germline assignment: CDR1 MNHEY and CDR2 SVGEGT. V was clipped by 2 bases and J by 8 bases, with 11 bases between them. CDR3 length: 13 residues. The CDR3 here is CASSYVLESTQYF. CDR3 bases: TGTGCCAGCAGTTACGTGCTGGAGAGTACGCAGTATTTT.

The CDR3 DNA follows: TGTGCCAGCAGGACCTATGCAGAGACCCAGTACTTC. Translated: CASRTYAETQYF. The V and J genes are TRBV11-2 and TRBJ2-5, with D unresolved. This CDR3 has 12 amino acids. V was clipped by 6 bases and J by 4 bases, with 9 bases between them. Germline CDR1 reads SGHAT; CDR2 reads FQNNGV.

The chain is built from TRBV7-9 and TRBJ2-7, with TRBD2 matching over 9 bases. The CDR3 has 15 amino acids. Germline lookup yields CDR1 SEHNR and CDR2 FQNEAQ (reference sequence). The junction had 3 bases not matched to a gene; V was cut back by 1 base and J by 2 bases. CDR3 protein: CASSLGGRAPYEQYF. In nucleotides, the CDR3 is TGTGCCAGCAGCTTAGGCGGGAGGGCCCCCTACGAGCAGTACTTC.

This clonotype was observed at least ten times. The chain carries TRBV7-8 and TRBJ1-1; the D is unclear. The V end was cut by 2 bases, the J end by 0 bases, with 13 bases between. The CDR3 extends over 16 amino acids. The germline V gene has CDR1 SGHVS and CDR2 FQNEAQ. CDR3 protein: CASSLMYPRMNTEAFF. CDR3 in DNA: TGTGCCAGCAGCTTAATGTACCCCAGGATGAACACTGAAGCTTTCTTT. Combining the CDR3 with reference TRBV7-8 and TRBJ1-1 gives the whole variable domain GAGVSQSPRYKVAKRGQDVALRCDPISGHVSLFWYQQALGQGPEFLTYFQNEAQLDKSGLPSDRFFAERPEGSVSTLKIQRTQQEDSAVYLCASSLMYPRMNTEAFFGQGTRLTVV.

A few counts support this clonotype. This chain joins TRBV25-1 and TRBJ2-2; 9 nucleotides match TRBD1. Germline CDR1 and CDR2: MGHDK and SYGVNS. Trimming at V came to 4 bases and at J to 9 bases, leaving 9 bases not matched to a gene. This CDR3 has 15 residues. The CDR3 spells CASSALGQGGRELFF. The CDR3 coding sequence is TGTGCCAGCAGTGCCCTGGGACAGGGTGGCCGGGAGCTGTTTTTT. The complete variable domain, with remaining parts taken from reference TRBV25-1 and TRBJ2-2, reads EADIYQTPRYLVIGTGKKITLECSQTMGHDKMYWYQQDPGMELHLIHYSYGVNSTEKGDLSSESTVSRIRTEHFPLTLESARPSHTSQYLCASSALGQGGRELFFGEGSRLTVL.